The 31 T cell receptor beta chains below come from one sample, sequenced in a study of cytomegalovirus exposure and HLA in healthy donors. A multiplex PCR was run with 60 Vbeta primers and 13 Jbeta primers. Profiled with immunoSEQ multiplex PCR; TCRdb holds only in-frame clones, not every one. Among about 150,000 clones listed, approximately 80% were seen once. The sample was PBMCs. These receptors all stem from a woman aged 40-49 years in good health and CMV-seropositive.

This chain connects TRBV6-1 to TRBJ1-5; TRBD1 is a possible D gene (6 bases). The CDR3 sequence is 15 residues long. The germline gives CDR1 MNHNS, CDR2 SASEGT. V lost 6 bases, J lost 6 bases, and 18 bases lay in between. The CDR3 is CASRAVGGAPQPQHF. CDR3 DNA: TGTGCCAGCAGGGCCGTGGGGGGGGCCCCTCAGCCCCAGCATTTT.

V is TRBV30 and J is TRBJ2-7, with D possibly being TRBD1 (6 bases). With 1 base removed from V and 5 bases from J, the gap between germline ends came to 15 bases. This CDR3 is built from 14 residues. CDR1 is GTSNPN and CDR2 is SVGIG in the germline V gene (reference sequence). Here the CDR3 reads CAWSENSGVHEQYF. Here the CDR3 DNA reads TGTGCCTGGAGTGAGAACTCAGGGGTCCACGAGCAGTACTTC.

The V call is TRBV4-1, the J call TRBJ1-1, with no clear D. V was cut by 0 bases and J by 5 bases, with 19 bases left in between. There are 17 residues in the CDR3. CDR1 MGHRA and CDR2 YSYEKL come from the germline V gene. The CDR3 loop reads CASSQEPPLAGITEAFF. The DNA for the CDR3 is TGCGCCAGCAGCCAAGAACCGCCCTTGGCGGGAATAACTGAAGCTTTCTTT.

CDR3 sequence reads: CASSMGPATGIQPQHF. The CDR3 coding sequence is TGTGCCAGTAGTATGGGGCCCGCGACAGGGATTCAGCCCCAGCATTTT. The rearrangement links TRBV19 to TRBJ1-5; 7 bases fit TRBD1. Per the germline V gene, CDR1 is LNHDA and CDR2 is SQIVND (reference sequence). The CDR3 runs 16 residues. Losses at the gene ends were 3 bases for V and 6 bases for J; bases not matched to a gene: 11.

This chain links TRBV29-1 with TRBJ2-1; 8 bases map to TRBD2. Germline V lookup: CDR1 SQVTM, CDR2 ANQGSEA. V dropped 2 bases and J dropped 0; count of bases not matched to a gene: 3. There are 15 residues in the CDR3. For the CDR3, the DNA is TGCAGCGTTGAATACCTAGCGGGCTCCTACAATGAGCAGTTCTTC. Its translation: CSVEYLAGSYNEQFF.

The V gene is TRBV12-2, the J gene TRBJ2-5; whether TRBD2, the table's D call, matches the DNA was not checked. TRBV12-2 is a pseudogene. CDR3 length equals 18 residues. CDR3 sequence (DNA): TGTGCAAGTCGCTGTGGACTACCCTTTGGGATCAACCTGGAGACCCAGTACTTC. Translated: CASRCGLPFGINLETQYF.

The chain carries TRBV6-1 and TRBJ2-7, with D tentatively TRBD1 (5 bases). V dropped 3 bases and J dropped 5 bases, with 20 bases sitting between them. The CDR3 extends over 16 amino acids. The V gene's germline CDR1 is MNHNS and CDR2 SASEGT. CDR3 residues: CASSDTAGFSKHEQYF. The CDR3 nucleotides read TGTGCCAGCAGTGATACCGCAGGGTTCTCTAAGCACGAGCAGTACTTC.

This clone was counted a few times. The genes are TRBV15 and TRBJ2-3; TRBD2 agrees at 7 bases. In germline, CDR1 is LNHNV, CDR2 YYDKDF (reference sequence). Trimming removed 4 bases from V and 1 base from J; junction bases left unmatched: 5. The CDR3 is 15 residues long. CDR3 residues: CATSTRSGGTDTQYF. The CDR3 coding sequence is TGTGCCACCAGCACACGGAGCGGGGGCACAGATACGCAGTATTTT.

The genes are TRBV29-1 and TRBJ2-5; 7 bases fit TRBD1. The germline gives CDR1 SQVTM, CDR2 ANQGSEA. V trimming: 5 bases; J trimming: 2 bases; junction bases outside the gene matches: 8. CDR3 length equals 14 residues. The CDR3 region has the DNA TGCAGCGTTCCCGACAGGGTGTTTCAAGAGACCCAGTACTTC. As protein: CSVPDRVFQETQYF.

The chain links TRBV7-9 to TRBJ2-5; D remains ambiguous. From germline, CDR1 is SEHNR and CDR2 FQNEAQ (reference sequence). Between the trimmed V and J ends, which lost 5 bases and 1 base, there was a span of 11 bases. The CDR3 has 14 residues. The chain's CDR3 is CASSPVAVQETQYF. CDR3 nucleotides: TGTGCCAGCAGCCCAGTGGCGGTCCAAGAGACCCAGTACTTC.

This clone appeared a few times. The CDR3 loop reads CASSQDFGTSGDGSYEQYF. For the CDR3, the DNA is TGTGCCAGCAGCCAAGATTTTGGGACTAGCGGGGATGGCTCCTACGAGCAGTACTTC. This chain uses TRBV4-2 with TRBJ2-7; 13 bases match TRBD2. The V gene's germline CDR1 is LGHNA and CDR2 YNFKEQ. This CDR3 is 19 amino acids long. The V segment lost 0 bases and the J segment 0 bases; nucleotides outside the gene matches: 8.

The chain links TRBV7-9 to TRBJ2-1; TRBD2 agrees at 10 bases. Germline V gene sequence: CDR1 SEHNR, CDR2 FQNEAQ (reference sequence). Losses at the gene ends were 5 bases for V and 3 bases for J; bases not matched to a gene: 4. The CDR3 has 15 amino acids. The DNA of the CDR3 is TGTGCCAGCAGCCCCTGGACTAGCGGCTACAATGAGCAGTTCTTC. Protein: CASSPWTSGYNEQFF.

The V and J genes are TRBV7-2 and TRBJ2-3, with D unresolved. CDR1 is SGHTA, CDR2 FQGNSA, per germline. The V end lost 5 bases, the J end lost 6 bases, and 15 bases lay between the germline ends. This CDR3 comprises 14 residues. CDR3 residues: CASSPGTISDTQYF. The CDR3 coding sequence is TGTGCCAGCAGCCCAGGAACCATCAGCGATACGCAGTATTTT.

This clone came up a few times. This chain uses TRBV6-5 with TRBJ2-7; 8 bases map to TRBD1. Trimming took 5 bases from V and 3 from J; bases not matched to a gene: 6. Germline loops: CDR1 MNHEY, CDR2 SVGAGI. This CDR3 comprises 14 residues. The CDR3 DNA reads TGTGCCAGCAGTGACGACAGGGGAGGCTACGAGCAGTACTTC. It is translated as CASSDDRGGYEQYF.

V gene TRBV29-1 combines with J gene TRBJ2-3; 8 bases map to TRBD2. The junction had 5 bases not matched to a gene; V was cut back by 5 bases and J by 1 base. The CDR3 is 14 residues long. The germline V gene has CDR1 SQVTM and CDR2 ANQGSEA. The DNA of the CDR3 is TGCAGCGTTCACGCGGGAGGAGGCACAGATACGCAGTATTTT. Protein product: CSVHAGGGTDTQYF.

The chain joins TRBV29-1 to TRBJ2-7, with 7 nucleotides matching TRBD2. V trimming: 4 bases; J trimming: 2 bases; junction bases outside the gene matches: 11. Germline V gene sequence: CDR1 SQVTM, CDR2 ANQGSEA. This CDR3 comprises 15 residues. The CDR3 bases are TGCAGCGTTGTTATGAGGCGGGAGCAGCCCTACGAGCAGTACTTC. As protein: CSVVMRREQPYEQYF.

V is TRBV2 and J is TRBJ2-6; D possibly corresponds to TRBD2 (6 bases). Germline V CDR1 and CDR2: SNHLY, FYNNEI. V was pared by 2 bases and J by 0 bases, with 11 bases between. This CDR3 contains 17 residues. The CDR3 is CASSERGLSSGANVLTF. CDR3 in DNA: TGTGCCAGCAGTGAAAGGGGACTCAGCTCTGGGGCCAACGTCCTGACTTTC.

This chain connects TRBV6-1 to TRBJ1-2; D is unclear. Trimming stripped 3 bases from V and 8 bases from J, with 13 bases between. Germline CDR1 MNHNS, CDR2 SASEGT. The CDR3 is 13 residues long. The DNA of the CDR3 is TGTGCCAGCAGTGACTATTGGGGAGGCGGCTACACCTTC. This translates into CASSDYWGGGYTF.

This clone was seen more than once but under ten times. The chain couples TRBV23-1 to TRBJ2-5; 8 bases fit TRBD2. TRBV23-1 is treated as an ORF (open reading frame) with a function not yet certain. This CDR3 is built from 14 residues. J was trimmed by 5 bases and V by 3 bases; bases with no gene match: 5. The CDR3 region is CASSHGGDLETQYF. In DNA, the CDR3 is TGCGCCAGCAGTCACGGGGGGGACCTGGAGACCCAGTACTTC.

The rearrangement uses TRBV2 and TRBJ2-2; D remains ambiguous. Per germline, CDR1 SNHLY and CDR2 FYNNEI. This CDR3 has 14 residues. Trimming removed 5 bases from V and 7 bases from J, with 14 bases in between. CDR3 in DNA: TGTGCCAGCAGTATTAGGCCCGGCGGCGGGGAGCTGTTTTTT. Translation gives CASSIRPGGGELFF.

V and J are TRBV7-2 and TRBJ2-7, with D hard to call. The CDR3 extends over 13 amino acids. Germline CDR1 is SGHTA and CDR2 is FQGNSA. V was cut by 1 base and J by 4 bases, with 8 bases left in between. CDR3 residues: CASSLVVAYEQYF. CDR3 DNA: TGTGCCAGCAGCTTAGTAGTAGCTTACGAGCAGTACTTC.

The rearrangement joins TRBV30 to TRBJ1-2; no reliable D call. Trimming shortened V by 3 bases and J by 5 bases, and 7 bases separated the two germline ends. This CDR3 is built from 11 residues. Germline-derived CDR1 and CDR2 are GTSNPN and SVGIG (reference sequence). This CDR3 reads CAWRREYGYTF. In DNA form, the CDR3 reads TGTGCCTGGAGGCGAGAATATGGCTACACCTTC. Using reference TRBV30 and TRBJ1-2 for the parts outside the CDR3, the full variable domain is SQTIHQWPATLVQPVGSPLSLECTVEGTSNPNLYWYRQAAGRGLQLLFYSVGIGQISSEVPQNLSASRPQDRQFILSSKKLLLSDSGFYLCAWRREYGYTFGSGTRLTVV.

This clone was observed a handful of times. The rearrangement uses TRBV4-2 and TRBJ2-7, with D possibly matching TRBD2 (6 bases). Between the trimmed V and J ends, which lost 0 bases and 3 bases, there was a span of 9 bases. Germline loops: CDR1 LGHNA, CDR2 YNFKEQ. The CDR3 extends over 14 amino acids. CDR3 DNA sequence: TGTGCCAGCAGCCAAGAACGGGGGAACTACGAGCAGTACTTC. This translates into CASSQERGNYEQYF.

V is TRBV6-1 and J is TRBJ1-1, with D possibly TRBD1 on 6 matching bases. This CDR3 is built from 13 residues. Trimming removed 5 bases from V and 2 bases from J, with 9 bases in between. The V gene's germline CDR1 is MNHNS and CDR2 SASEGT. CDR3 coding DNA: TGTGCCAGCAGTCACAGGGATAACACTGAAGCTTTCTTT. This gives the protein CASSHRDNTEAFF.

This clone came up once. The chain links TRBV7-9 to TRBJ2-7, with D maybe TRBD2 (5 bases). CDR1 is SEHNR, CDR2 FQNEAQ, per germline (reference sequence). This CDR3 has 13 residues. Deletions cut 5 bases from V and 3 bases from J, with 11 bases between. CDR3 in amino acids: CASSVGEDYEQYF. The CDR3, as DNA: TGTGCCAGCAGCGTGGGAGAGGACTACGAGCAGTACTTC.

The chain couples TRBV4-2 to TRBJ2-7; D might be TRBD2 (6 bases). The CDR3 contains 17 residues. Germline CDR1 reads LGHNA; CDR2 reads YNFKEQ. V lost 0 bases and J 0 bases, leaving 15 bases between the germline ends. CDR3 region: CASSQDRAAGISYEQYF. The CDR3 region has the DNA TGTGCCAGCAGCCAAGATAGGGCGGCGGGAATCTCCTACGAGCAGTACTTC.

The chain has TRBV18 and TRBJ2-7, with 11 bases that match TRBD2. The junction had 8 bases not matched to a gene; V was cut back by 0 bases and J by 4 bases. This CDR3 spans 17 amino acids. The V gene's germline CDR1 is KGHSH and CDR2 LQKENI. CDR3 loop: CASSPPPGTSGAYEQYF. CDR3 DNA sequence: TGTGCCAGCTCACCACCGCCCGGGACTAGCGGCGCTTACGAGCAGTACTTC.

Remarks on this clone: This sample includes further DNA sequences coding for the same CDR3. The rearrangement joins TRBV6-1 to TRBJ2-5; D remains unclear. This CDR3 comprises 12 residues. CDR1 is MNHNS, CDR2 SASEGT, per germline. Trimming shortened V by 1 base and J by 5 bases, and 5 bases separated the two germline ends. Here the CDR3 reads CASSEGRETQYF. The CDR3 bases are TGTGCCAGCAGTGAAGGGCGGGAGACCCAGTACTTC.

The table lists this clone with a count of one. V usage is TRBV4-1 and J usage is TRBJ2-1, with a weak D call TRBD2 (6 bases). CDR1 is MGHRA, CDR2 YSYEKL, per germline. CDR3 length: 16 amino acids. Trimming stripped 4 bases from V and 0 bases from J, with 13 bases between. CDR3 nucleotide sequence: TGCGCCAGCAGCCGCCTTAGCGGTTCCTCCTACAATGAGCAGTTCTTC. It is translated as CASSRLSGSSYNEQFF.

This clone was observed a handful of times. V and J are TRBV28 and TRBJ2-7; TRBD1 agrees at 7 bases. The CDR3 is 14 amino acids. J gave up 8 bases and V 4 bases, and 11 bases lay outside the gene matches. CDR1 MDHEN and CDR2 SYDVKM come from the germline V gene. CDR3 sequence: CASSSPATGEKQYF. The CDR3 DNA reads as TGTGCCAGCAGTTCACCGGCAACAGGGGAAAAGCAGTACTTC. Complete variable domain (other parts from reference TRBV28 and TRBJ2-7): DVKVTQSSRYLVKRTGEKVFLECVQDMDHENMFWYRQDPGLGLRLIYFSYDVKMKEKGDIPEGYSVSREKKERFSLILESASTNQTSMYLCASSSPATGEKQYFGPGTRLTVT.

DNA for the CDR3: TGCGCCAGCAGCTTGAACCCGGGAGGCGGTACCGGGGAGCTGTTTTTT. Amino acids: CASSLNPGGGTGELFF. This sequence joins TRBV5-1 and TRBJ2-2, with TRBD2 matching 7 bases. Germline V gives CDR1 SGHRS, CDR2 YFSETQ. The V gene end was trimmed by 1 base and the J gene end by 5 bases; junction bases not matched to a gene: 8. This CDR3 region has 16 residues.